This T cell receptor (beta chain) was recorded in a study of cytomegalovirus exposure and HLA in healthy donors. Trimming took off 6 bases at V and 8 bases at J, with 22 bases between the two ends. The CDR3 spans 15 residues. CDR1 and CDR2 from the germline V gene are MNHEY and SVGAGI. Remarks on this clone: Its matching antigen is unknown.

Findings and caveats of the study: Reportedly, diagnosis of cytomegalovirus status by the classifier showed high specificity and sensitivity. The study found most TCR sequences rare, yet found some public TCRs in many donors. Listed as cytomegalovirus-associated were 150 to 200 TCR beta chains.

Sequenced by immunoSEQ multiplex PCR; TCRdb stores in-frame clones only, minus some. This table has under 200,000 clones, about 90% appearing once. Separation from the approximately 710-subject first cohort characterized the 120-subject validation cohort, to which the donors belonged. The chain has TRBV6-5 and TRBJ1-2; TRBD1 might be the D (5 bases). The TCR was taken from a woman aged 18 to 35 in good health and CMV-seropositive. Material: PBMCs. CDR3 nucleotides: TGTGCCAGCAGGAAAAGGACATATCCTTGGTCCGGCTACACCTTC. Its translation is CASRKRTYPWSGYTF.